Following are 10 T cell receptor beta chains from one sample sequenced in a study of blood T cell repertoires in COVID-19 (dated by TCRdb to the early 2020s). Libraries were made using the immunoSEQ multiplex PCR assay. In its TCRdb copy, this immuneACCESS table keeps in-frame sequences only and misses some clones. Where compared with another copy, unresolved V genes explain less than half of these, and the others have no known cause. The table for this sample lists 35,000 to 40,000 clones; more than 65% of them were counted only once. Approximately 30% of the sample lies in the top ten. Sequencing input: peripheral blood. Receptors originate from a man aged 80 or over with active or convalescent COVID-19.

This chain links TRBV6-6 with TRBJ1-4, with D perhaps matching TRBD1 (5 bases). This CDR3 is built from 19 residues. CDR1 is MNHNY and CDR2 is SVGAGI in the germline V gene (reference sequence). V was trimmed by 5 bases and J by 8 bases, leaving 30 bases between them. CDR3 in amino acids: CASSPEVPLTGTGGEKLFF. The CDR3 nucleotides are TGTGCCAGCAGTCCCGAAGTACCCTTGACCGGGACCGGGGGAGAAAAACTGTTTTTT.

The chain carries TRBV19 and TRBJ1-5; TRBD1 might be the D (5 bases). The CDR3 runs to 13 residues. Germline V gene data show CDR1 as LNHDA and CDR2 as SQIVND (reference sequence). V shed 4 bases and J shed 7 bases, with 11 bases lying between them. CDR3 bases: TGTGCCAGTAGTAAGGCAGGGAACCAGCCCCAGCATTTT. It specifies CASSKAGNQPQHF.

The chain couples TRBV14 to TRBJ2-7; TRBD1 aligns across 7 bases. CDR3 length equals 13 residues. Per the germline V gene, CDR1 is SGHDN and CDR2 is FVKESK. J was trimmed by 2 bases and V by 6 bases; bases with no gene match: 4. For the CDR3, the DNA is TGTGCCAGCAGTCGGGACAGAGCCTACGAGCAGTACTTC. Its translation is CASSRDRAYEQYF. Full variable domain (rest looked up from reference TRBV14 and TRBJ2-7): EAGVTQFPSHSVIEKGQTVTLRCDPISGHDNLYWYRRVMGKEIKFLLHFVKESKQDESGMPNNRFLAERTGGTYSTLKVQPAELEDSGVYFCASSRDRAYEQYFGPGTRLTVT.

The chain is built from TRBV5-4 and TRBJ2-7, with 9 bases lining up with TRBD1. Germline CDR1 and CDR2: SGHNT and YYREEE (reference sequence). J was trimmed by 4 bases and V by 4 bases; bases with no gene match: 3. The CDR3 length is 13 residues. CDR3 protein: CASSTGQGYEQYF. The CDR3, as DNA: TGTGCCAGCAGCACTGGACAGGGGTACGAGCAGTACTTC.

This clone has only a few counts. This chain links TRBV19 with TRBJ1-5; 10 bases map to TRBD1. Germline trimming cut 9 bases from V and 4 bases from J; bases unmatched to any gene: 6. The CDR3 sequence is 14 residues long. The germline V gene encodes CDR1 LNHDA and CDR2 SQIVND (reference sequence). The CDR3 DNA reads as TGTGCCAGCGACGGGGGACAGGGGAATCAGCCCCAGCATTTT. Protein product: CASDGGQGNQPQHF.

This clone has only one observation. The V call is TRBV18, the J call TRBJ1-1; TRBD1 matches at 7 bases. This CDR3 region has 16 residues. Trimming took 2 bases from V and 0 from J; bases not matched to a gene: 6. Germline V gene data show CDR1 as KGHSH and CDR2 as LQKENI. The CDR3 spells CASSPTGQDLNTEAFF. CDR3 DNA sequence: TGTGCCAGCTCACCAACTGGACAGGATTTGAACACTGAAGCTTTCTTT.

In this sample, this clone turned up a few times. The gene calls are TRBV4-3 and TRBJ2-7; 11 bases map to TRBD2. This CDR3 is built from 16 residues. Germline V gives CDR1 LGHNA, CDR2 YSLEER. Trimming cost V 1 base and J 3 bases; bases outside gene matches: 5. The CDR3 DNA reads as TGCGCCAGCAGCCAAGTCCGGACTAGCGGGCTCTACGAGCAGTACTTC. Amino acids: CASSQVRTSGLYEQYF.

V gene TRBV5-1 combines with J gene TRBJ2-6; D gene uncertain. CDR3 length equals 18 residues. V dropped 0 bases and J dropped 2 bases, with 15 bases sitting between them. Germline V gene sequence: CDR1 SGHRS, CDR2 YFSETQ. CDR3 amino acids: CASSLGSHELPGANVLTF. As DNA, the CDR3 is TGCGCCAGCAGCTTGGGGTCCCACGAGCTGCCTGGGGCCAACGTCCTGACTTTC.

This clone has more than one count but fewer than ten. The chain recombines TRBV11-2 with TRBJ1-1; D remains ambiguous. The V and J ends lost 0 bases and 3 bases respectively, with 8 bases between them. Germline V gene sequence: CDR1 SGHAT, CDR2 FQNNGV. The CDR3 is 14 amino acids. CDR3 in amino acids: CASSLDQQHTEAFF. The CDR3 region has the DNA TGTGCCAGCAGCTTAGATCAACAGCACACTGAAGCTTTCTTT.

This rearrangement joins TRBV5-4 to TRBJ1-1, with 11 bases aligning to TRBD1. Germline V lookup: CDR1 SGHNT, CDR2 YYREEE (reference sequence). With V trimmed by 3 bases and J by 1 base, 8 bases remained unmatched. CDR3 size: 17 residues. CDR3 region: CASSYPGTGGGNTEAFF. CDR3 DNA: TGTGCCAGCAGCTACCCCGGGACAGGGGGAGGGAACACTGAAGCTTTCTTT.